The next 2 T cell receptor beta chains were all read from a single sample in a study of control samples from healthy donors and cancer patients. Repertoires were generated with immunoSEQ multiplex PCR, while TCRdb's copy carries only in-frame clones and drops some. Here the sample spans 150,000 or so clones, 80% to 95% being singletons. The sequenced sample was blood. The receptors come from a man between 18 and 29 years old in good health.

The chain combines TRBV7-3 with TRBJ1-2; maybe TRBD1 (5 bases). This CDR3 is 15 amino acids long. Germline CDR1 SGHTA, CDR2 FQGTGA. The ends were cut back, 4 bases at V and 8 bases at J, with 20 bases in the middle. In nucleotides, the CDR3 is TGTGCCAGCAGCTCGGGACTCCCTCCGGATTTGGGCTACACCTTC. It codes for CASSSGLPPDLGYTF.

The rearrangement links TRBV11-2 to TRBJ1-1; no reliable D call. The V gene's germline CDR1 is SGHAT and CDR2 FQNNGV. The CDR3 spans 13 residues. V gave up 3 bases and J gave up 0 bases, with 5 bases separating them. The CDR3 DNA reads TGTGCCAGCAGCTTTCTTCTGAACACTGAAGCTTTCTTT. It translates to CASSFLLNTEAFF.